This TCR beta chain is drawn from a study of shared clonotypes between healthy human individuals. Looking at the study overall: Donors had three CD4 naive, three CD4 memory, two CD8 naive and one CD8 memory plate apiece. General study points: Approximately 5.3% was the fraction of naive CD4 clonotypes found shared across a few donors.

Profiled with immunoSEQ multiplex PCR; TCRdb holds only in-frame clones, not every one. In the table there are 550,000 to 750,000 clones, under 95% of which are singletons. Terminally differentiated effector memory CD45RA+ cells were left out of the naive CD8 fraction, which was CD45RO-negative and positively selected for CCR7. Remarks on this clone: Its antigen is undetermined.

The receptor was derived from a man aged 30 to 39 in good health. Sequences were obtained from naive CD8+ T cells sorted from blood.

In nucleotides, the CDR3 is TGTGCCAGCAGCTTTGGGGGGGAACGCGAGCAGTACTTC. Amino acids: CASSFGGEREQYF. The V call is TRBV7-8, the J call TRBJ2-7, with 7 positions matching TRBD2. Unmatched junction bases numbered 5, after V lost 3 bases and J lost 6 bases. Per germline, CDR1 SGHVS and CDR2 FQNEAQ. This CDR3 is built from 13 residues.